This TCR beta chain stems from a study of glioma-infiltrating T cells listed by TCRdb under 2016. Turning to the overall study: Low-grade gliomas were represented by WHO grade II oligodendrogliomas or astrocytomas, and glioblastomas were represented by WHO grade IV tumors that were sampled at initial rather than recurrent diagnosis. Three low-grade glioma patients, several primary glioblastoma patients, and three non-glioma patients who contributed non-neoplastic brain tissue made up the paired cohort. Blood libraries targeted roughly 4- to 11-fold sequencing coverage of 920,000 or so peripheral T cells. Glioma patients received dexamethasone for six or fewer days before surgery. To gauge divergence between tissue and blood T-cell populations, every tissue-infiltrating repertoire was compared against the peripheral blood repertoire from the same patient. TCR alpha- and beta-chain repertoires were sequenced from glioma tissue, non-neoplastic brain tissue and matched peripheral blood mononuclear cells.

TCR alpha and beta CDR3 regions were amplified with the iRepertoire nested amplicon-rescue multiplex PCR (arm-PCR) platform from RNA. The input for one-step reverse transcription and amplification was about 100-400 ng of tissue mRNA or PBMC total RNA. Following bead purification, Illumina adapters were added by a secondary multiplex PCR, and libraries between 200 and 400 bp were gel-purified. The libraries contained internal 6-nucleotide barcodes that were used for demultiplexing. The libraries were sequenced on an Illumina MiSeq using 2x220 or 2x250 nucleotide paired-end reads. The study's own analysis went as follows. FLASH 1.2.11 was used to merge paired reads, and BWA-MEM then aligned the reads to the GRCh37 human genome before TRA and TRB reads were extracted. An IMGT-derived reference of cassette sequences and CDR3 motifs, with pseudogenes included, was used for V and J assignment. Reads were translated in three frames, and productive CDR3s were defined by a C…FGXG motif without stop codons. Clonotypes were defined as unique combinations of V-J cassette pair and CDR3 amino acid sequence. Reads were filtered by Hamming distance, with the threshold set by the sequence error rate of each sample in mapped regions. TCRdb applied fastp at Q25 and MiXCR to the public reads, then kept only in-frame beta chains. Rows merge per CDR3 protein into single entries with the most common DNA and genes. The V and J calls shown here were made by TCRdb, not taken from the authors' results. The sample contains 300,000 to 450,000 distinct CDR3 sequences, approximately 42% of them found a single time. Of the sample, around 12% falls within the top ten clones.

The paper as a whole reports these results and caveats: Patients with low tissue-blood divergence were marked by a signature set of shared blood CDR3 motifs, and this signature set was depleted in highly divergent patients. The group comparisons were based on small numbers of patients: three non-neoplastic, three low-grade glioma and about eight glioblastoma patients. In non-neoplastic patients, VJ-independent divergence between tissue and blood fell below expectation, whereas in all gliomas, and especially in low-grade gliomas, the divergence rose above expectation. Tissue and blood shared very few CDR3 sequences, a result attributed to high CDR3 diversity and limited sampling.

Trimming accounts for 4 bases at V and 6 bases at J, while the number of junction bases matched to no gene is 14. The CDR3 spans 17 residues, from the cysteine through the phenylalanine. The kept DNA is CDR3 alone, 51 bases in frame from the first base. Via the germline V gene, CDR1 is KGHDR and CDR2 SFDVKD. Immediately after resection, surgical brain or tumor specimens were cryofrozen in liquid nitrogen, with peripheral blood cells collected concurrently. This clonotype was recorded a few times. Its antigen is unknown. Per-base quality was not reported, and no clone a single base away is much larger than it.

The sample was glioma tissue, nonneoplastic brain tissue, or PBMCs (not recorded which). This TCR was recovered from a human donor with low-grade glioma or glioblastoma, undergoing nonglioma brain surgery, or in good health (not recorded which). The sequence links TRBV24-1 to TRBJ1-2; 9 bases in between match TRBD1. The CDR3 region has the sequence CATSDPTGGGGADGYTF. DNA sequence: TGTGCCACCAGTGACCCCACAGGGGGCGGAGGTGCGGATGGCTACACCTTC.